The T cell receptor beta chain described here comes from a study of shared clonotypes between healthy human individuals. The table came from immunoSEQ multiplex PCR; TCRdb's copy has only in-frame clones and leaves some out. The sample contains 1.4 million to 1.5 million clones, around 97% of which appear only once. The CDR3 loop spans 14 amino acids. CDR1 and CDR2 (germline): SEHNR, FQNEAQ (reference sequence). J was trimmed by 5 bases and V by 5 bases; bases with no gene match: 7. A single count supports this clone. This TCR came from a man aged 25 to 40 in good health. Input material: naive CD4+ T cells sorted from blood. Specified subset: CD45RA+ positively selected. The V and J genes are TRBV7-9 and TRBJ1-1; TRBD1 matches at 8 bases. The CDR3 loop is CASSKTGDFTEAFF. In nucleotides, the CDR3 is TGTGCCAGCAGCAAGACAGGGGACTTTACTGAAGCTTTCTTT.